This T cell receptor beta chain was identified during a study of blood T cell repertoires in COVID-19. Only in-frame clones appear in the TCRdb table, and some are missing; sequencing was by immunoSEQ multiplex PCR. The data show roughly 88,000 clones, around 86% seen once. Germline V gene sequence: CDR1 SGHVS, CDR2 FNYEAQ. Trimming stripped 5 bases from V and 8 bases from J, with 22 bases between. The CDR3 spans 16 residues. This chain connects TRBV7-6 to TRBJ1-3; no definite D call. Sequencing was performed on peripheral blood. The sequence was collected from a woman older than 75 with active or convalescent COVID-19. The CDR3 protein is CASSLGWVSNPDTIYF. In nucleotides, the CDR3 is TGTGCCAGCAGCCTCGGGTGGGTCTCAAACCCGGACACCATATATTTT.